The 13 T cell receptor beta chains reported below all come from one sample, sequenced in a study of T cells in Graves' hyperthyroidism and ophthalmopathy. Using RNA transcripts as the source, TCR beta CDR3 regions were amplified. The primer set for the first-round RT-PCR of the TCR CDR3 was HTBI. MiXCR was run by TCRdb on the multiplex PCR reads, yielding one entry per CDR3 protein. Of 750,000 to 900,000 distinct CDR3 sequences listed, around 39% are singletons. The sample was blood. Every receptor here comes from a man between 18 and 29 years old with Graves' hyperthyroidism.

The rearrangement links TRBV9 to TRBJ2-7; 12 bases agree with TRBD2. Looked up from germline, CDR1 is SGDLS and CDR2 is YYNGEE. This CDR3 region has 15 residues. V dropped 4 bases and J dropped 3; count of bases not matched to a gene: 5. The CDR3 DNA reads TGTGCCAGCAGCCAATGGACTAGCGGGGACTACGAGCAGTACTTC. As protein: CASSQWTSGDYEQYF. The full variable domain, completed using reference TRBV9 and TRBJ2-7, is DSGVTQTPKHLITATGQRVTLRCSPRSGDLSVYWYQQSLDQGLQFLIQYYNGEERAKGNILERFSAQQFPDLHSELNLSSLELGDSALYFCASSQWTSGDYEQYFGPGTRLTVT.

This clonotype came up many times. This chain joins TRBV29-1 and TRBJ1-2; possibly TRBD1 for D (5 bases). Germline loops: CDR1 SQVTM, CDR2 ANQGSEA. Trimming cost V 4 bases and J 4 bases, with 13 bases left between them. CDR3 size: 13 residues. As DNA, the CDR3 is TGCAGCGTTGTAGGTGGGGGGGGCTATGGCTACACCTTC. It encodes CSVVGGGGYGYTF.

This clonotype was found many times. The chain couples TRBV29-1 to TRBJ1-1, with no clear D. V lost 6 bases and J lost 0, with 11 bases in between. The CDR3 length is 13 residues. CDR1 SQVTM and CDR2 ANQGSEA come from the germline V gene. The CDR3 coding sequence is TGCAGCGTCCGACACCAAATGAACACTGAAGCTTTCTTT. Translated, it gives CSVRHQMNTEAFF. Complete variable domain (other parts from reference TRBV29-1 and TRBJ1-1): SAVISQKPSRDICQRGTSLTIQCQVDSQVTMMFWYRQQPGQSLTLIATANQGSEATYESGFVIDKFPISRPNLTFSTLTVSNMSPEDSSIYLCSVRHQMNTEAFFGQGTRLTVV.

This clonotype came up once. One base away lies a much larger clone, so this may be a sequencing read error. The CDR3 end shows no conserved phenylalanine or tryptophan, and so a read error is likely. The gene calls are TRBV20-1 and TRBJ2-7; a weak D match, TRBD1 (5 bases). This CDR3 is 13 amino acids long. V lost 2 bases and J 0 bases, leaving 8 bases between the germline ends. The germline gives CDR1 DFQATT, CDR2 SNEGSKA (reference sequence). The CDR3 DNA follows: TGCAGTGCTAGATCAGGGCGCTCCTACGAGCAGTACTGC. It translates to CSARSGRSYEQYC.

This clonotype has a count of ten or more. V usage is TRBV20-1 and J usage is TRBJ1-2, with D perhaps TRBD1 (5 bases). The CDR3 is 13 amino acids. The V gene's germline CDR1 is DFQATT and CDR2 SNEGSKA (reference sequence). V shed 6 bases and J shed 1 base, with 12 bases lying between them. The CDR3 region is CSAWDGFNYGYTF. The CDR3 coding sequence is TGCAGTGCCTGGGACGGATTTAACTATGGCTACACCTTC.

The CDR3 region is CARVAGKETQYF. The CDR3 region has the DNA TGTGCCCGGGTAGCGGGCAAAGAGACCCAGTACTTC. The chain combines TRBV7-2 with TRBJ2-5; 7 bases match TRBD2. This CDR3 has 12 residues. The germline V gene has CDR1 SGHTA and CDR2 FQGNSA. Germline trimming cut 11 bases from V and 3 bases from J; bases unmatched to any gene: 6.

The chain has TRBV9 and TRBJ2-5; 13 bases align to TRBD2. The CDR3 spans 15 residues. Looked up from germline, CDR1 is SGDLS and CDR2 is YYNGEE. V was clipped by 3 bases and J by 7 bases; unmatched bases: 6. CDR3 DNA sequence: TGTGCCAGCAGCGCACTAGCGGGAGGGCATGGGACCCAGTACTTC. Protein: CASSALAGGHGTQYF.

This clonotype occurred a few times. This chain connects TRBV19 to TRBJ1-5; 10 bases line up with TRBD1. J was trimmed by 7 bases and V by 10 bases; bases with no gene match: 7. Germline CDR1 LNHDA, CDR2 SQIVND (reference sequence). There are 13 residues in the CDR3. The CDR3 is CATGGQGGQPQHF. The CDR3 coding sequence is TGTGCCACCGGTGGACAGGGGGGACAGCCCCAGCATTTT.

V gene TRBV10-2 combines with J gene TRBJ2-2, with 7 bases identical to TRBD1. Germline values: CDR1 WSHSY, CDR2 SAAADI. Trimming removed 8 bases from V and 7 bases from J; junction bases left unmatched: 10. The CDR3 runs 14 residues. In DNA form, the CDR3 reads TGCGCCAGCGGGGCAGGGGGAATTGGCGGGGAGCTGTTTTTT. It specifies CASGAGGIGGELFF.

This clonotype was observed a single time. The chain links TRBV20-1 to TRBJ1-1; D is ambiguous. The germline V and J ends were trimmed by 1 base and 10 bases, with 16 bases remaining between them. Germline V gene sequence: CDR1 DFQATT, CDR2 SNEGSKA (reference sequence). CDR3 length equals 13 residues. CDR3 nucleotides: TGCAGTGCTAGAGGAGTAGAAGACATGTCAGCTTTCTTT. Protein product: CSARGVEDMSAFF.

This clonotype was detected a few times. The chain joins TRBV7-2 to TRBJ2-2; TRBD2 might be the D (5 bases). The CDR3 totals 14 residues. In germline, CDR1 is SGHTA, CDR2 FQGNSA. With 4 bases removed from V and 2 bases from J, the gap between germline ends came to 8 bases. CDR3: CASSSDFNTGELFF. CDR3 coding DNA: TGTGCCAGCAGCTCGGACTTCAACACCGGGGAGCTGTTTTTT.

This clonotype was detected once. The genes are TRBV12-3 or TRBV12-4 and TRBJ2-7; D tentatively reads TRBD1 or TRBD2 (6 bases each). The germline V and J ends were trimmed by 5 bases and 5 bases, with 13 bases remaining between them. CDR3 length: 13 residues. This CDR3 is CASSKEGGDEQYF. CDR3 nucleotide sequence: TGTGCCAGCAGTAAGGAGGGGGGCGACGAGCAGTACTTC.

The chain carries TRBV12-3 or TRBV12-4 and TRBJ1-2; the D is unclear. V lost 3 bases and J 4 bases, leaving 9 bases between the germline ends. The CDR3 runs 13 residues. This CDR3 is CASSFVLVYGYTF. The CDR3 nucleotides are TGTGCCAGCAGTTTTGTTTTGGTCTATGGCTACACCTTC.